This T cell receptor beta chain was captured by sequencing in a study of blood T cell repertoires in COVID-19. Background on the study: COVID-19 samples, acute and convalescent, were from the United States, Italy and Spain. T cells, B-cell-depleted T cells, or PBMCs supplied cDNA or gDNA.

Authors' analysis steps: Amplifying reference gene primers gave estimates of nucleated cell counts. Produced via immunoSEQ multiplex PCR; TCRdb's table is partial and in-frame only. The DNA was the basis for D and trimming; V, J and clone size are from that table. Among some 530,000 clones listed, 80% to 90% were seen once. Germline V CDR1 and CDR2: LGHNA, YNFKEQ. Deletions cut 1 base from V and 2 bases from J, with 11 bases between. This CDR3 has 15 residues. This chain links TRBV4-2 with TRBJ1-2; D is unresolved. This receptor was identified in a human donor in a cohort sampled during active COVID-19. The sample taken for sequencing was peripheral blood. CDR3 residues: CASSQAGGPNYGYTF. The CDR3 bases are TGTGCCAGCAGCCAAGCCGGAGGGCCGAACTATGGCTACACCTTC.